This TCR beta chain derives from a study of cytomegalovirus exposure and HLA in healthy donors. Only in-frame clones appear in the TCRdb table, and some are missing; sequencing was by immunoSEQ multiplex PCR. The table includes roughly 130,000 clones, almost 85% detected once. Germline V CDR1 and CDR2: LGHNA, YNFKEQ. V was cut by 5 bases and J by 7 bases, with 15 bases left in between. The length of the CDR3 is 15 residues. The chain links TRBV4-2 to TRBJ1-6, with a weak D call TRBD1 (5 bases). The sequenced material came from PBMCs. This TCR was recovered from a woman in her twenties or thirties in good health and CMV-seronegative. DNA for the CDR3: TGTGCCAGCAGCTTGTCCCCGCAGGGAAATTCACCCCTCCACTTT. It encodes CASSLSPQGNSPLHF.